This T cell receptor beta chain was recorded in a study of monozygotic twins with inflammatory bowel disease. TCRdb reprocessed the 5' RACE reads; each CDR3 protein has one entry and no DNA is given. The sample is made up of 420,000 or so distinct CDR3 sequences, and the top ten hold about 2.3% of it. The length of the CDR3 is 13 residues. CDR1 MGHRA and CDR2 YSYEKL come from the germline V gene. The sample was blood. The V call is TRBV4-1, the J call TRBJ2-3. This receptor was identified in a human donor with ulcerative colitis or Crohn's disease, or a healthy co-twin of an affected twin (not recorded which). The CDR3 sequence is CASSQEGTDTQYF.